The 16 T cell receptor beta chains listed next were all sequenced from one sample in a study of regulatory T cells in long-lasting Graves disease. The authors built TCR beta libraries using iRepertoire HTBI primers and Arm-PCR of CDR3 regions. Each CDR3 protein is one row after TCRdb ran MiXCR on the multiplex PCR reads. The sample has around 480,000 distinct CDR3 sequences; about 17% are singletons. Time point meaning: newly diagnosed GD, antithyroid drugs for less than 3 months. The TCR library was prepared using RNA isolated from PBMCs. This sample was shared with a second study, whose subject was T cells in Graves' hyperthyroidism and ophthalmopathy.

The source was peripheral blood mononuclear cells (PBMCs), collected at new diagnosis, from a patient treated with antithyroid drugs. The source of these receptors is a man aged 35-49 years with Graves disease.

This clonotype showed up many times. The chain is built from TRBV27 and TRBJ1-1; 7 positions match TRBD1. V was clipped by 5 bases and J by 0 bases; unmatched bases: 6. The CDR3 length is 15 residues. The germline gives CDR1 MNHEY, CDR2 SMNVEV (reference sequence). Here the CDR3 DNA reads TGTGCCAGCAGTCCTCCAGACAGGGTGAACACTGAAGCTTTCTTT. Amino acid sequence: CASSPPDRVNTEAFF.

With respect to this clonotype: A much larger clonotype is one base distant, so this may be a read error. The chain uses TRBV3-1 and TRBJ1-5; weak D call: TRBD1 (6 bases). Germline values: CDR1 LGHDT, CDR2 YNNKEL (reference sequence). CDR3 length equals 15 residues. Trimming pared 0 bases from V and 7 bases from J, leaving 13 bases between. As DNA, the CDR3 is TGTGCCAGCAGCCAAGATCTGGGGGCCAAACAGCCCCAGCATTTT. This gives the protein CASSQDLGAKQPQHF. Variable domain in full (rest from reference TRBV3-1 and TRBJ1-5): DTAVSQTPKYLVTQMGNDKSIKCEQNLGHDTMYWYKQDSKKFLKIMFSYNNKELIINETVPNRFSPKSPDKAHLNLHINSLELGDSAVYFCASSQDLGAKQPQHFGDGTRLSIL.

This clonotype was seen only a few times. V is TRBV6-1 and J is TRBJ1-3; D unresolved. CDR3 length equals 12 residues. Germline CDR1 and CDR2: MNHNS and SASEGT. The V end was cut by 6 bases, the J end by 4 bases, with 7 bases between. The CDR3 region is CASRPTGNTIYF. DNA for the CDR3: TGTGCCAGCAGGCCCACAGGAAACACCATATATTTT.

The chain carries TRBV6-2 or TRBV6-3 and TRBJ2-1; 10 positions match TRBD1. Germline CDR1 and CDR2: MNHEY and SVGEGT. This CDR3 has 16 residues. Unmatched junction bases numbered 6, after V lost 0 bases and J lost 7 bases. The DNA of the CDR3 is TGTGCCAGCAGTTACTCCGGGACAGGGGTGAGGAATGAGCAGTTCTTC. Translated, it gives CASSYSGTGVRNEQFF.

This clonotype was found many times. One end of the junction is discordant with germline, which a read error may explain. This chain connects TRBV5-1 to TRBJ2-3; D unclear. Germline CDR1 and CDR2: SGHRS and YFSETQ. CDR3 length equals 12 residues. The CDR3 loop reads CASRASEDAQYF. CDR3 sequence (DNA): TGCGCCAGCAGGGCATCCGAAGATGCGCAGTATTTT. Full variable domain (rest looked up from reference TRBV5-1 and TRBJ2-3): KAGVTQTPRYLIKTRGQQVTLSCSPISGHRSVSWYQQTPGQGLQFLFEYFSETQRNKGNFPGRFSGRQFSNSRSEMNVSTLELGDSALYLCASRASEDAQYFGPGTRLTVL.

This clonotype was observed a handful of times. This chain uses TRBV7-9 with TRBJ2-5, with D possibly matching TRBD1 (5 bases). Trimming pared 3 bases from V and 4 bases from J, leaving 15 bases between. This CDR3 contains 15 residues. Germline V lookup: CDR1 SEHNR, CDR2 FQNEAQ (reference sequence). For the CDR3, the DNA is TGTGCCAGCAGCTTCTGGGGCAGGGCAGGAGAGACCCAGTACTTC. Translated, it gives CASSFWGRAGETQYF.

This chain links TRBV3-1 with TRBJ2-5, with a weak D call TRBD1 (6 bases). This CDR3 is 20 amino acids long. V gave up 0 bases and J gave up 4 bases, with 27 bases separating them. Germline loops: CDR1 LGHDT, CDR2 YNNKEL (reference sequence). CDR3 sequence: CASSQDFSPGQRPEAETQYF. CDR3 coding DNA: TGTGCCAGCAGCCAAGATTTCAGTCCCGGACAGAGACCCGAGGCAGAGACCCAGTACTTC.

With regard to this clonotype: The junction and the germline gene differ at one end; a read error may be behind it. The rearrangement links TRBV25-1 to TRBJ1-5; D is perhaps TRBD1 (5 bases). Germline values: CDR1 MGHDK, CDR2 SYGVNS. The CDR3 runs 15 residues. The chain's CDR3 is CASSQNSAEGRPQHF. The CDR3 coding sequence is TGCGCCAGCAGCCAAAATTCGGCGGAGGGGAGGCCCCAGCATTTT.

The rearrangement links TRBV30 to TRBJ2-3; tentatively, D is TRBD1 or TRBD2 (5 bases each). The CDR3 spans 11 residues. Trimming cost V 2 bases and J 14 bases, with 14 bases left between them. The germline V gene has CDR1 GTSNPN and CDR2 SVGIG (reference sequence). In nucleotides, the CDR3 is TGTGCCTGGAGTTCTCCGGGACCCCCGTATTTT. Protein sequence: CAWSSPGPPYF.

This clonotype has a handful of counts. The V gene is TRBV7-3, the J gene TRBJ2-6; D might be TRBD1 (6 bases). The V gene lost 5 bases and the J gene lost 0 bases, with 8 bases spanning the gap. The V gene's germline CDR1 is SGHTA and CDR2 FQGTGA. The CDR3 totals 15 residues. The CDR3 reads CASSGQNSGANVLTF. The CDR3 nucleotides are TGTGCCAGCAGCGGACAGAACTCTGGGGCCAACGTCCTGACTTTC.

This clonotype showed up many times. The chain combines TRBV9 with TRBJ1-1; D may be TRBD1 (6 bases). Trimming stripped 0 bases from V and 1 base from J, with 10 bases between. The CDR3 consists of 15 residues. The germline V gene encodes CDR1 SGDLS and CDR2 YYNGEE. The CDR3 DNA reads TGTGCCAGCAGCGTAGGGGGGCCGGCGAACACTGAAGCTTTCTTT. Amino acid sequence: CASSVGGPANTEAFF.

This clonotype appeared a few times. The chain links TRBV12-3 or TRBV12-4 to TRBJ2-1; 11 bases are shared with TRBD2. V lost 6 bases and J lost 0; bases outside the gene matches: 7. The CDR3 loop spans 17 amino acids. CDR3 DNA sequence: TGTGCCAGCAGCGAGGGGGGACTAGCGGACTCCTACAATGAGCAGTTCTTC. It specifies CASSEGGLADSYNEQFF.

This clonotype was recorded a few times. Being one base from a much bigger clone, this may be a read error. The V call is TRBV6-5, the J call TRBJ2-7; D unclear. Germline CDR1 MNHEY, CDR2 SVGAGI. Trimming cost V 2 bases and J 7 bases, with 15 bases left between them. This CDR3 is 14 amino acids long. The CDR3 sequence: CASSYGSGAGEQYF. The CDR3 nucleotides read TGTGCCAGCAGTTACGGGTCCGGTGCTGGGGAGCAGTACTTC.

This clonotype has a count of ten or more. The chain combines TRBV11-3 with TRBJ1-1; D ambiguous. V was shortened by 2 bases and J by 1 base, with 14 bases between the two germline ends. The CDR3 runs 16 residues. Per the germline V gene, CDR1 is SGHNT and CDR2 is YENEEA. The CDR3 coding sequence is TGTGCCAGCAGCTTAATGGGGAGGGAGGAGAACACTGAAGCTTTCTTT. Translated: CASSLMGREENTEAFF.

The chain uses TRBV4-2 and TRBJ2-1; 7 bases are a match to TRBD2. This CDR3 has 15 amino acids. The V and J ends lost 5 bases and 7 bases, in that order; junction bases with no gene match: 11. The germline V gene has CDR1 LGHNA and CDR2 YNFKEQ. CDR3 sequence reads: CASSGLGRGANEQFF. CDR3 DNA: TGTGCCAGCAGCGGACTAGGTCGCGGAGCGAATGAGCAGTTCTTC.

This CDR3 is CASSLSRTGAGNTIYF. The CDR3 DNA reads as TGTGCCAGCAGCCTTAGCAGGACAGGGGCTGGAAACACCATATATTTT. The chain carries TRBV3-1 and TRBJ1-3; 9 bases match TRBD1. Trimming cost V 4 bases and J 2 bases; bases outside gene matches: 6. The CDR3 contains 16 residues. CDR1 is LGHDT and CDR2 is YNNKEL in the germline V gene (reference sequence).